What follows are 28 T cell receptor beta chains derived from one specimen sequenced in a study of vaccination and CD4 T cells after COVID-19. Their antigens remain unidentified. The Oncomine TCR Beta short-read assay was what sequenced the DNA obtained from cultured CD4+ T cells. TCRdb ran MiXCR on the PCR reads and lists one entry per CDR3 protein. The data show roughly 7,000 distinct CDR3 sequences, with about 41% seen just once and over 30% held by the top ten. Treatment of the sample: approximately nine-day PBMC culture with coronavirus spike peptide pools or control peptides (ViraFEST assay). An unexposed donor provided the CD4+ T cells, which were collected before the COVID-19 pandemic (2011-2018). Sequencing input: CD4+ T cells from blood, cultured in vitro. The receptors shown here come from a human donor in good health.

This clonotype has only one observation. The rearrangement uses TRBV28 and TRBJ2-7, with 12 bases identical to TRBD2. V shed 3 bases and J 2 bases; nucleotides not matched to a gene: 2. The CDR3 length is 15 residues. Per germline, CDR1 MDHEN and CDR2 SYDVKM. The CDR3 nucleotides are TGTGCCAGCAGTTTTTGGACTAGCGGGGCCTACGAGCAGTACTTC. This sequence encodes CASSFWTSGAYEQYF. The complete variable domain, with remaining parts taken from reference TRBV28 and TRBJ2-7, reads DVKVTQSSRYLVKRTGEKVFLECVQDMDHENMFWYRQDPGLGLRLIYFSYDVKMKEKGDIPEGYSVSREKKERFSLILESASTNQTSMYLCASSFWTSGAYEQYFGPGTRLTVT.

This sequence joins TRBV2 and TRBJ1-1, with 7 bases matching TRBD1. This CDR3 region has 12 residues. Germline CDR1 reads SNHLY; CDR2 reads FYNNEI. The J segment lost 11 bases and the V segment lost 9 bases, leaving 12 bases of the junction unmatched. CDR3 in DNA: TGTGCCAGTGGGCGGCAGGGGGGTATGGCTTTCTTT. It translates to CASGRQGGMAFF.

V is TRBV15 and J is TRBJ2-7, with 9 bases that match TRBD1. CDR3 length: 16 residues. Germline CDR1 reads LNHNV; CDR2 reads YYDKDF (reference sequence). The trim removed 3 bases at V and 5 bases at J, leaving 11 bases unmatched. The CDR3 loop reads CATSSRGGQGYDEQYF. The CDR3 nucleotides are TGTGCCACCAGCAGCCGAGGGGGACAGGGCTACGACGAGCAGTACTTC.

The rearrangement uses TRBV10-3 and TRBJ1-1, with D tentatively TRBD1 (6 bases). CDR1 and CDR2 from the germline V gene are ENHRY and SYGVKD. Trimming removed 10 bases at V and 5 bases at J, with 17 bases between. The CDR3 has 13 amino acids. The CDR3 here is CATTSTGQTEAFF. As DNA, the CDR3 is TGTGCCACCACCTCGACAGGCCAAACTGAAGCTTTCTTT.

This clonotype was observed a few times. This chain connects TRBV20-1 to TRBJ1-3; the D gene is possibly TRBD1 (5 bases). There are 14 residues in the CDR3. Per the germline V gene, CDR1 is DFQATT and CDR2 is SNEGSKA (reference sequence). V gave up 4 bases and J gave up 2 bases, with 12 bases separating them. The CDR3 DNA reads TGCAGTGCTAACCCGGGGACCGCTGGAAACACCATATATTTT. This codes for CSANPGTAGNTIYF.

The chain joins TRBV6-1 to TRBJ1-2; unclear D gene. CDR1 MNHNS and CDR2 SASEGT come from the germline V gene. The ends were cut back, 1 base at V and 0 bases at J, with 9 bases in the middle. The CDR3 contains 15 residues. The CDR3 region is CASSEVLRANYGYTF. The CDR3 nucleotides are TGTGCCAGCAGTGAAGTACTGAGGGCTAACTATGGCTACACCTTC.

This clonotype was found a few times. The chain has TRBV24-1 and TRBJ2-3; D gene unclear. This CDR3 region has 15 residues. CDR1 and CDR2 from the germline V gene are KGHDR and SFDVKD. Trimming removed 5 bases at V and 4 bases at J, with 15 bases between. The CDR3 reads CATSALEATPDTQYF. The CDR3 DNA follows: TGTGCCACCAGTGCCTTAGAAGCGACGCCAGATACGCAGTATTTT.

This clonotype has more than one count but fewer than ten. V gene TRBV24-1 combines with J gene TRBJ2-3; possibly TRBD2 for D (6 bases). The CDR3 totals 14 residues. Germline assignment: CDR1 KGHDR and CDR2 SFDVKD. V dropped 5 bases and J dropped 4 bases, with 12 bases sitting between them. In nucleotides, the CDR3 is TGTGCCACCAGTGGGGGGGTAGGGTCAGATACGCAGTATTTT. It specifies CATSGGVGSDTQYF.

This clonotype was detected a few times. The chain has TRBV6-1 and TRBJ1-2; 8 positions agree with TRBD1. The CDR3 consists of 13 residues. The germline V gene encodes CDR1 MNHNS and CDR2 SASEGT. V dropped 6 bases and J dropped 8; count of bases not matched to a gene: 8. The CDR3 sequence: CASSLTGDRGYTF. CDR3 coding DNA: TGTGCCAGCAGCTTGACAGGGGACAGGGGCTACACCTTC.

The gene calls are TRBV11-2 and TRBJ2-3; 7 nucleotides line up with TRBD1. Germline V lookup: CDR1 SGHAT, CDR2 FQNNGV. Trimming took 4 bases from V and 4 from J; bases not matched to a gene: 5. The CDR3 has 14 residues. The CDR3: CASSSGTVADTQYF. CDR3 DNA: TGTGCCAGCAGCTCCGGGACAGTTGCAGATACGCAGTATTTT.

This clonotype was observed a handful of times. This sequence joins TRBV6-1 and TRBJ2-7; D remains ambiguous. With 7 bases removed from V and 3 bases from J, the gap between germline ends came to 7 bases. CDR3 size: 11 residues. CDR1 is MNHNS, CDR2 SASEGT, per germline. CDR3 bases: TGTGCCAGCACTGGAATCTACGAGCAGTACTTC. Protein product: CASTGIYEQYF.

This chain uses TRBV6-5 with TRBJ1-2; weak D call: TRBD1 (5 bases). This CDR3 spans 16 amino acids. V shed 4 bases and J shed 5 bases, with 20 bases lying between them. The V gene's germline CDR1 is MNHEY and CDR2 SVGAGI. The CDR3 nucleotides are TGTGCCAGCAGTTTCAGACGAGGACCGGGGGTTTATGGCTACACCTTC. It translates to CASSFRRGPGVYGYTF.

The chain employs TRBV19 and TRBJ1-2; D uncertain. Trimming removed 7 bases at V and 3 bases at J, with 9 bases between. Germline V gene lookup returns CDR1 LNHDA and CDR2 SQIVND (reference sequence). The CDR3 runs 12 residues. CDR3 in amino acids: CASKGGYYGYTF. The CDR3, as DNA: TGTGCCAGTAAGGGCGGATACTATGGCTACACCTTC.

The chain joins TRBV7-9 to TRBJ1-1; D remains ambiguous. CDR1 is SEHNR, CDR2 FQNEAQ, per germline (reference sequence). With 5 bases removed from V and 8 bases from J, the gap between germline ends came to 6 bases. There are 10 residues in the CDR3. The CDR3 bases are TGTGCCAGCAGCCGCCTCGAAGCTTTCTTT. Its translation: CASSRLEAFF.

The CDR3, as DNA: TGCGCCAGCAATGGGGGGGATGGAGAGACCCAGTACTTC. Translation gives CASNGGDGETQYF. This chain connects TRBV5-1 to TRBJ2-5; 7 nucleotides line up with TRBD2. Trimming cost V 6 bases and J 4 bases; bases outside gene matches: 6. This CDR3 is built from 13 residues. Germline V lookup: CDR1 SGHRS, CDR2 YFSETQ. Together with reference TRBV5-1 and TRBJ2-5, the CDR3 gives the full variable domain: KAGVTQTPRYLIKTRGQQVTLSCSPISGHRSVSWYQQTPGQGLQFLFEYFSETQRNKGNFPGRFSGRQFSNSRSEMNVSTLELGDSALYLCASNGGDGETQYFGPGTRLLVL.

This clonotype has a handful of counts. The V and J genes are TRBV5-8 and TRBJ1-2; a weak D match, TRBD1 (5 bases). The CDR3 consists of 15 residues. Looked up from germline, CDR1 is SGHTS and CDR2 is YDEGEE. The V and J ends lost 4 bases and 7 bases respectively, with 20 bases between them. As DNA, the CDR3 is TGTGCCAGCAGCCCGAGAGGGGCAGGGAATGCTGGCTACACCTTC. Protein product: CASSPRGAGNAGYTF.

V usage is TRBV19 and J usage is TRBJ1-1, with D possibly being TRBD1 (5 bases). The CDR3 sequence is 13 residues long. V was cut by 5 bases and J by 4 bases, with 11 bases left in between. Germline values: CDR1 LNHDA, CDR2 SQIVND (reference sequence). The CDR3: CASSAQRGTEAFF. The CDR3 DNA reads as TGTGCCAGTAGTGCACAGAGGGGCACTGAAGCTTTCTTT.

This clonotype occurred a few times. The V call is TRBV19, the J call TRBJ1-1; 9 positions match TRBD1. V lost 5 bases and J lost 10; bases outside the gene matches: 2. CDR3 length: 11 residues. Per the germline V gene, CDR1 is LNHDA and CDR2 is SQIVND (reference sequence). Here the CDR3 reads CASSADRGAFF. CDR3 in DNA: TGTGCCAGTAGTGCGGACAGGGGAGCTTTCTTT. The full variable domain, completed using reference TRBV19 and TRBJ1-1, is DGGITQSPKYLFRKEGQNVTLSCEQNLNHDAMYWYRQDPGQGLRLIYYSQIVNDFQKGDIAEGYSVSREKKESFPLTVTSAQKNPTAFYLCASSADRGAFFGQGTRLTVV.

This clonotype was seen only a few times. This chain links TRBV20-1 with TRBJ2-2; the D gene could be TRBD1 or TRBD2 (5 bases each). The CDR3 length is 14 residues. Trimming took off 1 base at V and 0 bases at J, with 6 bases between the two ends. Germline V gives CDR1 DFQATT, CDR2 SNEGSKA (reference sequence). The CDR3, as DNA: TGCAGTGCTAGAGGAGGGGCGAACACCGGGGAGCTGTTTTTT. Protein sequence: CSARGGANTGELFF.

This clonotype was seen more than once but under ten times. The rearrangement links TRBV7-9 to TRBJ2-7; unclear D gene. V was pared by 0 bases and J by 1 base, with 10 bases between. This CDR3 is built from 15 residues. Germline V gene sequence: CDR1 SEHNR, CDR2 FQNEAQ (reference sequence). The CDR3 spells CASSLAFQESYEQYF. In nucleotides, the CDR3 is TGTGCCAGCAGCTTAGCGTTCCAGGAATCCTACGAGCAGTACTTC.

This rearrangement joins TRBV12-3 or TRBV12-4 to TRBJ1-2; 10 bases fit TRBD1. J was trimmed by 1 base and V by 7 bases; bases with no gene match: 3. The CDR3 totals 14 residues. CDR3 nucleotides: TGTGCCAGCATCAGGACAGGGGGTAACTATGGCTACACCTTC. Amino acid sequence: CASIRTGGNYGYTF.

This clonotype appeared a few times. This chain connects TRBV29-1 to TRBJ1-2; unclear D gene. The germline V gene has CDR1 SQVTM and CDR2 ANQGSEA. This CDR3 is built from 15 residues. Trimming shortened V by 3 bases and J by 4 bases, and 18 bases separated the two germline ends. The DNA of the CDR3 is TGCAGCGTTGATCGAGAGACCCGAGGTGGCTATGGCTACACCTTC. Encoded protein: CSVDRETRGGYGYTF.

This clonotype came up a few times. The CDR3 sequence: CASSLRLAGGYEQYF. The CDR3 DNA sequence: TGTGCCAGCAGCTTACGACTAGCGGGAGGCTACGAGCAGTACTTC. The chain combines TRBV5-4 with TRBJ2-7, with TRBD2 identical over 13 bases. V was clipped by 2 bases and J by 3 bases; unmatched bases: 2. The CDR3 is made up of 15 amino acids. Germline V gene data show CDR1 as SGHNT and CDR2 as YYREEE (reference sequence).

DNA of the CDR3: TGTGCCAGCAGACCGGACAGGGGGAGTTTCGAAGCTTTCTTT. Translated: CASRPDRGSFEAFF. The J gene is TRBJ1-1, the V gene TRBV7-2, with TRBD1 matching 10 bases. The germline gives CDR1 SGHTA, CDR2 FQGNSA. This CDR3 is built from 14 residues. V was clipped by 6 bases and J by 8 bases; unmatched bases: 9.

This clonotype was observed a handful of times. This chain links TRBV19 with TRBJ1-1; no definite D call. CDR3 length: 13 amino acids. CDR1 is LNHDA, CDR2 SQIVND, per germline (reference sequence). Trimming took off 5 bases at V and 1 base at J, with 8 bases between the two ends. The CDR3 nucleotides are TGTGCCAGTAGTCAACAGACGAACACTGAAGCTTTCTTT. This codes for CASSQQTNTEAFF.

The V call is TRBV29-1, the J call TRBJ1-2; tentatively, D is TRBD1 (5 bases). The CDR3 has 12 residues. Trimming cost V 3 bases and J 3 bases, with 8 bases left between them. Germline lookup yields CDR1 SQVTM and CDR2 ANQGSEA. In DNA form, the CDR3 reads TGCAGCGTTGACCAGGGACACTATGGCTACACCTTC. Translation: CSVDQGHYGYTF.

The chain has TRBV29-1 and TRBJ1-4; D perhaps matches TRBD1 (6 bases). Trimming removed 5 bases at V and 8 bases at J, with 12 bases between. The CDR3 consists of 12 residues. Germline assignment: CDR1 SQVTM and CDR2 ANQGSEA. In DNA, the CDR3 is TGCAGCGTTCGGGACACCGTGGAAAAACTGTTTTTT. This sequence encodes CSVRDTVEKLFF.

By proportion, this clonotype is medium-sized (0.01 to 0.1%). This sequence joins TRBV25-1 and TRBJ1-1; TRBD1 agrees at 7 bases. V shed 6 bases and J 3 bases; nucleotides not matched to a gene: 4. CDR1 is MGHDK and CDR2 is SYGVNS in the germline V gene. There are 13 residues in the CDR3. The CDR3 spells CASRLTGDTEAFF. CDR3 nucleotides: TGTGCCAGCAGGTTAACAGGGGACACTGAAGCTTTCTTT.